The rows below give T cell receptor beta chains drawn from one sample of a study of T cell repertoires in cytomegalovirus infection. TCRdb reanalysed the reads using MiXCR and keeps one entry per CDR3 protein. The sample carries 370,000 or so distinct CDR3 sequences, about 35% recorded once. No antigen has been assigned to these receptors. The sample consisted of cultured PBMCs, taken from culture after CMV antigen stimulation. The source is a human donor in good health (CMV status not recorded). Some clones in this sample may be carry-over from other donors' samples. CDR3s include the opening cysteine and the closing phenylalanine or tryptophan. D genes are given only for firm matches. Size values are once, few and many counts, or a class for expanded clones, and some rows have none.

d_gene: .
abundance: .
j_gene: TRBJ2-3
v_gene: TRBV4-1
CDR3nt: TGCGCCAGCAGCCAGGTAGGAGGCTACGCAGATACGCAGTATTTT
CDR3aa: CASSQVGGYADTQYF

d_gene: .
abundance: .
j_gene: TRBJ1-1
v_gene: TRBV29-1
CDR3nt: TGCAGCGTTGGACGACTCAGGGGAGATTATGAAGCTTTCTTT
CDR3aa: CSVGRLRGDYEAFF

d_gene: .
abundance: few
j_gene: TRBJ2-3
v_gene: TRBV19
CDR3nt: TGTGCCAGTAGTATGTCGGCAGGGGCCCCAGATACGCAGTATTTT
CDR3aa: CASSMSAGAPDTQYF

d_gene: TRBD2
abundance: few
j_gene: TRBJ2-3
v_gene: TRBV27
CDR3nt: TGTGCCAGCAGTCCCTCTGCGGGAGAAGTCGCAGATACGCAGTATTTT
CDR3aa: CASSPSAGEVADTQYF

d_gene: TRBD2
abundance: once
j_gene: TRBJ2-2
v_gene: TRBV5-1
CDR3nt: TGCGCCAGCAGCTTGAGGTCGGCCGGGAGGGCGAACACCGGGGAGCTGTTTTTT
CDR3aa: CASSLRSAGRANTGELFF

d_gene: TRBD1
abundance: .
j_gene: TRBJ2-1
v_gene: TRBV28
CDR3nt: TGTGCCAGCAGTCCTGGACAGGCCTTCAATGAGCAGTTCTTC
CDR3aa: CASSPGQAFNEQFF

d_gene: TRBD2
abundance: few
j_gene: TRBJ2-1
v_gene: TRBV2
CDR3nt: TGTGCCAGCAGCTTAGCGGGAGGCTGGAGTGAGCAGTTCTTC
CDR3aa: CASSLAGGWSEQFF

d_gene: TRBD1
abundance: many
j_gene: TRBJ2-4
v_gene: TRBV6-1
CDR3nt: TGTGCCAGCAGAGAGACAGGGGCCGGGGGTAAAAACATTCAGTACTTC
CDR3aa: CASRETGAGGKNIQYF

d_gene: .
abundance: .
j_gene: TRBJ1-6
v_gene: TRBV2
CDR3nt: TGTGCCACCCAACCGGGGGCACCCCTCCACTTT
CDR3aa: CATQPGAPLHF

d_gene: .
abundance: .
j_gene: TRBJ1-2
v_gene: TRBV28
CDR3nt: TGTGCCAGCAGTCCGGGGGGGACCCAGGGCTATGGCTACACCTTC
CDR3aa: CASSPGGTQGYGYTF

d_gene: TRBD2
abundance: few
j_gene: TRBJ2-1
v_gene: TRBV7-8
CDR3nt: TGTGCCAGCAGCCCTACGGCGCGGGAGGTGAATGAGCAGTTCTTC
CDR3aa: CASSPTAREVNEQFF

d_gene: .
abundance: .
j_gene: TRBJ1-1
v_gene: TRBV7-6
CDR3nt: TGTGCCAGCAGCACTAACGGGGCTATGAACACTGAAGCTTTCTTT
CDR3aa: CASSTNGAMNTEAFF

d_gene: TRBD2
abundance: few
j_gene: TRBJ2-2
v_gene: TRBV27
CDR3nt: TGTGCCAGCAGTTTAGGAGTTGTGCTAGCGGGGGGAACCGGGGAGCTGTTTTTT
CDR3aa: CASSLGVVLAGGTGELFF

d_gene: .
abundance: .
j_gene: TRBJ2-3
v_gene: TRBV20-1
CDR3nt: TGCAGTGCTAGAGATGGTCGAGGAGTGGATACGCAGTATTTT
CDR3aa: CSARDGRGVDTQYF

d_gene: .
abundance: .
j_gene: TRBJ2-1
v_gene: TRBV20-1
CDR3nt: TGCAGTGCTAGAGATTTAGGCTCCAGCTCCTACAATGAGCAGTTCTTC
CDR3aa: CSARDLGSSSYNEQFF

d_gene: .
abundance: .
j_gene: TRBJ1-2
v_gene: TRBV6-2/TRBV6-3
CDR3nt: TGTGCCAGCAGTTACTCAGGGCAGGGAGGACGAGGCTACACCTTC
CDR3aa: CASSYSGQGGRGYTF

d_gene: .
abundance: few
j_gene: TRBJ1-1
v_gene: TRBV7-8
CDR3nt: TGTGCCAGCAGCTTAGAGGTTCAGGGTACGGTTTTCTTT
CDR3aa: CASSLEVQGTVFF

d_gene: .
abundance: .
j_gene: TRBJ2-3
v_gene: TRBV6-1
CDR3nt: TGTGCCAGCATTTTCGGATTAAGCACAGATACGCAGTATTTT
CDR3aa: CASIFGLSTDTQYF

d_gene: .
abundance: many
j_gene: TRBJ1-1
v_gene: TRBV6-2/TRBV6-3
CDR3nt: TGTGCCAGCAGTTCCGACAGTATAGCTTTCTTT
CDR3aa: CASSSDSIAFF

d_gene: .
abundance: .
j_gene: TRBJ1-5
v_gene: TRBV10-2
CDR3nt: TGCGCCAGCAGTGAGAGTGGCAATCAGCCCCAGCATTTT
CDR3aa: CASSESGNQPQHF

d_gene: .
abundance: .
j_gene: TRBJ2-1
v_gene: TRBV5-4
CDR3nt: TGTGCCAGCAGCTCAGGACTGGTAAACAATGAGCAGTTCTTC
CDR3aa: CASSSGLVNNEQFF

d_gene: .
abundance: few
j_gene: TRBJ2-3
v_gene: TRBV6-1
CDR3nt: TGTGCCAGCAAAGCTAGCGACAGCACAGATACGCAGTATTTT
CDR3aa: CASKASDSTDTQYF

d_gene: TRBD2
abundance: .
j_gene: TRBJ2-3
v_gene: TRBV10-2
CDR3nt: TGCGCCAGCAGTGGTGGCCTAGCGGAGGCAGATACGCAGTATTTT
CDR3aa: CASSGGLAEADTQYF

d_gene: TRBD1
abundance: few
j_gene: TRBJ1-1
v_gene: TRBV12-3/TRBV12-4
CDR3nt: TGTGCCAGCACTCCAACAGGGGGCACTGAAGCTTTCTTT
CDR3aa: CASTPTGGTEAFF

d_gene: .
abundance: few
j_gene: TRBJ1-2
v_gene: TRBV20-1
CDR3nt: TGCAGTGCTAGAACGACAGGTTCCTGGGGCTATGGCTACACCTTC
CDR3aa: CSARTTGSWGYGYTF

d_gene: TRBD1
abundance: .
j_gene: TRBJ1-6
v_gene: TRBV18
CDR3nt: TGTGCCAGCTCAGAAGTCAGGGGGACAGGGAGGAATTCACCCCTCCACTTT
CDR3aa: CASSEVRGTGRNSPLHF

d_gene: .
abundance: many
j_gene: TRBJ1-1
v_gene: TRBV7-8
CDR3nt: TGTGCCAGCAGCTCCCCGCCATGGACTGGGGAAGGGTACACTGAAGCTTTCTTT
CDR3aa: CASSSPPWTGEGYTEAFF

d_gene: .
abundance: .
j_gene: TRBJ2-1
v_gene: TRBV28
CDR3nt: TGTGCCAGCAGTCTCGGGCGAGTGTATGAGCAGTTCTTC
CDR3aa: CASSLGRVYEQFF

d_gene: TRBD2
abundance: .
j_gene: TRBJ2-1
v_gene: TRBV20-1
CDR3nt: TGCAGTGCTAGCTGGGAGGGCCAGAATGAGCAGTTCTTC
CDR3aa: CSASWEGQNEQFF

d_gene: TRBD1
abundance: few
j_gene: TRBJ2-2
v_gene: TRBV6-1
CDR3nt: TGTGCCAGCAGACGACGGACAGGGGCCAACACCGGGGAGCTGTTTTTT
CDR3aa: CASRRRTGANTGELFF

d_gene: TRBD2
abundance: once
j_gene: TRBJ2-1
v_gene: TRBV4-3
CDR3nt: TGCGCCAGCAGCCATCTACCTGGGACTAGCGGGAGAAGTTTGTCCTACAATGAGCAGTTCTTC
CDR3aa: CASSHLPGTSGRSLSYNEQFF

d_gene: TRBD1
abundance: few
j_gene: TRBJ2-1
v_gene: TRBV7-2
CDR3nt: TGTGCCAGCAGCTTCCGACAGGGGGGTGAGCAGTTCTTC
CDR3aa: CASSFRQGGEQFF

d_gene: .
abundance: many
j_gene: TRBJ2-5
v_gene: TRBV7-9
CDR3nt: TGTGCCAGCAGCTGGGGAGGAAGGGAGACCCAGTACTTC
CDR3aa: CASSWGGRETQYF

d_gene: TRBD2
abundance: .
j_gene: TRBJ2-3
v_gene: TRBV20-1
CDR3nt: TGCAGTGCTACCTCGACTAGCGGGAGTTTAGGGGGAGATACGCAGTATTTT
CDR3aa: CSATSTSGSLGGDTQYF

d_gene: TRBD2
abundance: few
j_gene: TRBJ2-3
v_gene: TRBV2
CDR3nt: TGTGCCAGCAGTGGGGTAGCGGGAGGCCCCACAGATACGCAGTATTTT
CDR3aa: CASSGVAGGPTDTQYF

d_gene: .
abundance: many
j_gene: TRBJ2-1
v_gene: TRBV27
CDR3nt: TGTGCCAGCAGCTTAGGGGGGACGTACAATGAGCAGTTCTTC
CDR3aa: CASSLGGTYNEQFF

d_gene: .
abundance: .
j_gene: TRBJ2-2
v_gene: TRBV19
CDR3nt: TGTGCCAGTAGTATGAATGGAGTATGGCGTGGCACCGGGGAGCTGTTTTTT
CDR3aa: CASSMNGVWRGTGELFF

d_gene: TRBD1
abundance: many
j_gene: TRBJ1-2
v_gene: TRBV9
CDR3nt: TGTGCCAGCAGCGCCCGGACAGGGGATGTCTATGGCTACACCTTC
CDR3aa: CASSARTGDVYGYTF

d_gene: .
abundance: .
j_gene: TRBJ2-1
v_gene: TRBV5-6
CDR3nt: TGTGCCAGCAGCTTGAAACGGTACAATGAGCAGTTCTTC
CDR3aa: CASSLKRYNEQFF

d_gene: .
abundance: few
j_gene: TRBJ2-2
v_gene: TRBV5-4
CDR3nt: TGTGCCAGCAGCCCTCAGGCCGTCACCGGGGAGCTGTTTTTT
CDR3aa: CASSPQAVTGELFF

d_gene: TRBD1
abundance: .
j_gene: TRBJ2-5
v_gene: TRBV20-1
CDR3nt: TGCAGTGCTAGAGATACGGGACAGGCGCAAGAGGCCCAGTACTTC
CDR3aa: CSARDTGQAQEAQYF

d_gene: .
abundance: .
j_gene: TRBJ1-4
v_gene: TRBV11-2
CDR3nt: TGTGCCAGCAGCTCGGTCACGGGGGCGAATGAAAAACTGTTTTTT
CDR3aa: CASSSVTGANEKLFF

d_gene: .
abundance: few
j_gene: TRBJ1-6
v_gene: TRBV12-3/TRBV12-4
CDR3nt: TGTGCCAGCAGTTTAATGTATTCACCCCTCCACTTT
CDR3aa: CASSLMYSPLHF

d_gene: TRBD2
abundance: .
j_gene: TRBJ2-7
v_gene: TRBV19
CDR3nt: TGTGCCAGTAGTACCCTAGCGGGAGTCTACGAGCAGTACTTC
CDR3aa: CASSTLAGVYEQYF

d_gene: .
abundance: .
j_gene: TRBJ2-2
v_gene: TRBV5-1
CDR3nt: TGCGCCAGCACCGTTAGCGGCCAAACGGGCACCGGGGAGCTGTTTTTT
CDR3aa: CASTVSGQTGTGELFF

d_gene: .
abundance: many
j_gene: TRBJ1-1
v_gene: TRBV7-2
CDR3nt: TGTGCCAGCAGCTCCAACATGAACACTGAAGCTTTCTTT
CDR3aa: CASSSNMNTEAFF

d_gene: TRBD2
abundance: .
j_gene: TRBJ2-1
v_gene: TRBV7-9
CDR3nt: TGTGCCAGCAGCACGGGACTAGCGGGAGCCTACTCCTACAATGAGCAGTTCTTC
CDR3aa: CASSTGLAGAYSYNEQFF

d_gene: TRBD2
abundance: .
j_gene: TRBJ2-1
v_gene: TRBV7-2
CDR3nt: TGTGCCAGCAGCTTAGAGTCTAGCGGTTTCAATGAGCAGTTCTTC
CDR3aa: CASSLESSGFNEQFF

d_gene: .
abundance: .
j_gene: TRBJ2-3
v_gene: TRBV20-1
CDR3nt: TGCAGTGCTAGAGCCGGGGATACGCAGTATTTT
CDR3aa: CSARAGDTQYF

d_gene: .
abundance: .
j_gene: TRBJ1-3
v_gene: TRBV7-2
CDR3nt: TGTGCCAGCAGCGCGGGGCGGCTTGGTGGAAACACCATATATTTT
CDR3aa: CASSAGRLGGNTIYF